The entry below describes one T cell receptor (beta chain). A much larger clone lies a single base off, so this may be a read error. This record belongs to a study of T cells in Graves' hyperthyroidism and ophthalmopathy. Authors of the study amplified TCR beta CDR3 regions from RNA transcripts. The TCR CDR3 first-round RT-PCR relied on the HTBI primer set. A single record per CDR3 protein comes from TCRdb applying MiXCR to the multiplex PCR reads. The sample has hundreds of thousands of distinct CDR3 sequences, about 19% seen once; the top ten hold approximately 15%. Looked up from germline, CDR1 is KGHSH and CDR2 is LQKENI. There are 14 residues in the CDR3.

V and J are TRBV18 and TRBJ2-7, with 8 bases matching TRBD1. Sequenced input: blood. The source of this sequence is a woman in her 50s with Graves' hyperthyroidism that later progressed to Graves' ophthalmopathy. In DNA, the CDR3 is TGTGCCAGCTCACCGGACAGGGACAACTACAAGCAGTACTTC. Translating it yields CASSPDRDNYKQYF.